The rows below give T cell receptor beta chains drawn from one sample of a study of shared clonotypes between healthy human individuals. TCRdb's copy holds only in-frame clones and misses some; the assay was immunoSEQ multiplex PCR. The table shows 2 million to 2.5 million clones, with approximately 95% occurring only once. Sequencing was performed on naive CD4+ T cells from PBMCs. The receptors were sampled from a man aged 18 to 35 in good health. Some clones in this sample may be carry-over from other donors' samples. Both conserved end residues are trimmed from each CDR3. Fields, in order: J gene, V gene, CDR3 protein.

>TRBJ2-4|TRBV19
ASTPGRLAKNIQY
>TRBJ1-5|TRBV19
ASSIDAGGNQPQH
>TRBJ1-1|TRBV6-4
ASRGFGNTEAF
>TRBJ2-5|TRBV6-6
ASNQREETQY
>TRBJ2-1|TRBV19
ASSIETSGSHEQF
>TRBJ2-2|TRBV9
ASSLHPSGFANTGELF
>TRBJ1-4|TRBV21-1
ASSKFAPGQREKLF
>TRBJ2-3|TRBV29-1
SVEGGNSGFTDTQY
>TRBJ2-5|TRBV5-1
ASSLGQGMGVQY
>TRBJ1-1|TRBV7-8
ASSLALGPNTEAF
>TRBJ1-4|TRBV7-9
ASSRAEGSEKLF
>TRBJ2-7|TRBV10-3
ATWGDYEQY
>TRBJ1-1|TRBV7-2
ASSLAVPGEAF
>TRBJ1-3|TRBV18
ASSPLTAQLGNTIY
>TRBJ2-3|TRBV5-1
ASSEAGRTDTQY
>TRBJ1-1|TRBV10-3
ARPGGAF
>TRBJ1-1|TRBV7-3
ASSLWVDRGATEAF
>TRBJ1-3|TRBV9
ASSKQSQNSGNTIY
>TRBJ2-7|TRBV4-1
ASSHPQVKSHEQY
>TRBJ2-5|TRBV14
ASSSQETQY
>TRBJ2-1|TRBV7-2
ASSVIADYGGEQF
>TRBJ1-5|TRBV28
ASSLNRGQPQH
>TRBJ2-4|TRBV4-1
ASSQEVGIPNIQY
>TRBJ2-5|TRBV29-1
SSMGYQETQY
>TRBJ1-2|TRBV7-8
ASIPTPGQGYYGYT
>TRBJ2-1|TRBV7-2
ASSLGLQRNEQF
>TRBJ2-5|TRBV6-1
ASSKPGQGEETQY
>TRBJ1-5|TRBV2
ASSRDREYQPQH
>TRBJ2-1|TRBV5-1
ASSSLAGSYNEQF
>TRBJ2-3|TRBV19
ASSIDHGTGNPSTDTQY
>TRBJ1-2|TRBV9
ASSPRQGAVSGYT
>TRBJ2-5|TRBV28
ASRTTGVGDQETQY
>TRBJ1-1|TRBV2
ASKLVEAF
>TRBJ2-3|TRBV9
ASSVGSGSEADTQY
>TRBJ2-1|TRBV9
ASSVWVAGRYSEQF
>TRBJ2-1|TRBV7-8
ASSRRSGSLNEQF
>TRBJ2-3|TRBV27
ASSLQFASTDTQY
>TRBJ2-3|TRBV7-2
ASSLSPTDTQY
>TRBJ2-7|TRBV7-8
ASSSSPENYEQY
>TRBJ2-4|TRBV4-1
ASSQDILAPKNIQY
>TRBJ2-1|TRBV25-1
ASSELTNPRQF
>TRBJ2-3|TRBV7-2
ASSLSGNTDTQY
>TRBJ2-4|TRBV5-1
ASSLLEDGKNIQY
>TRBJ2-3|TRBV14
ASGLAGPDTQY
>TRBJ2-1|TRBV9
ASSPILAPYSEQF
>TRBJ2-7|TRBV4-2
ASSQGPGSNYEQY
>TRBJ2-3|TRBV7-3
ASSPRWRTDTQY
>TRBJ2-1|TRBV28
ASSLSSRTQF